The next 27 T cell receptor beta chains were all read from a single sample in a study of blood T cells in healthy people across ages. Then a second PCR, running about 6 to 11 cycles, was carried out with a sample-barcoded 5' primer and a J-beta primer mix. Using its own MiXCR run on the 5' RACE reads, TCRdb lists one record per CDR3 protein. The sample contains 1.5 million to 2 million distinct CDR3 sequences, 28% of which appear only once. The sequenced sample consisted of blood. The receptors here all came from a woman under 40 in good health.

This clonotype occurred many times. The CDR3 nucleotides read TGTGCCAGCAGCGCCCTAGCCTACCAAGAGACCCAGTACTTC. The encoded protein is CASSALAYQETQYF. The J gene is TRBJ2-5, the V gene TRBV11-1; D might be TRBD2 (5 bases). The CDR3 extends over 14 amino acids. Germline loops: CDR1 SGHAT, CDR2 FQDESV (reference sequence). V lost 5 bases, J lost 0 bases, and 10 bases lay in between.

This rearrangement joins TRBV29-1 to TRBJ1-2, with D unresolved. V was trimmed by 4 bases and J by 8 bases, leaving 11 bases between them. This CDR3 region has 11 residues. Germline-derived CDR1 and CDR2 are SQVTM and ANQGSEA. The CDR3 coding sequence is TGCAGCGTTGCGGAGGGTTGGGGCTACACCTTC. Encoded protein: CSVAEGWGYTF.

This clonotype has a count of ten or more. This chain uses TRBV29-1 with TRBJ2-7; 11 positions agree with TRBD1. The CDR3 runs to 14 residues. Germline V gene sequence: CDR1 SQVTM, CDR2 ANQGSEA. V lost 3 bases to trimming and J lost 4 bases; unmatched junction nucleotides: 5. The DNA for the CDR3 is TGCAGCGTTGAGACCCGGGACAGGGGGTACGAGCAGTACTTC. Translating it yields CSVETRDRGYEQYF.

V usage is TRBV18 and J usage is TRBJ1-5, with 10 bases fitting TRBD1. Germline assignment: CDR1 KGHSH and CDR2 LQKENI. Trimming at V came to 3 bases and at J to 9 bases, leaving 5 bases not matched to a gene. This CDR3 comprises 14 residues. The CDR3 here is CASSPGQGIRPQHF. CDR3 in DNA: TGTGCCAGCTCACCGGGACAGGGGATTCGGCCCCAGCATTTT.

This chain uses TRBV2 with TRBJ2-1, with 16 bases matching TRBD2. Per the germline V gene, CDR1 is SNHLY and CDR2 is FYNNEI. The CDR3 runs to 18 residues. V shed 0 bases and J 4 bases; nucleotides not matched to a gene: 3. The CDR3, as DNA: TGTGCCAGCAGTGAAGCGGGACTAGCGGGAGGGGCATACAATGAGCAGTTCTTC. This codes for CASSEAGLAGGAYNEQFF.

V is TRBV4-1 and J is TRBJ2-3; 7 nucleotides line up with TRBD2. Germline V gene lookup returns CDR1 MGHRA and CDR2 YSYEKL. J gave up 3 bases and V 4 bases, and 10 bases lay outside the gene matches. The length of the CDR3 is 16 residues. The CDR3 sequence is CASSPSPGGWTDTQYF. The CDR3 DNA follows: TGCGCCAGCAGCCCCTCACCGGGGGGATGGACAGATACGCAGTATTTT.

This clonotype came up many times. This chain joins TRBV29-1 and TRBJ2-1, with 11 bases lining up with TRBD2. This CDR3 has 18 residues. V dropped 0 bases and J dropped 7; count of bases not matched to a gene: 14. Germline CDR1 reads SQVTM; CDR2 reads ANQGSEA. CDR3 sequence (DNA): TGCAGCGTTGAAGATCGTGGCACTAGCGGGGGTAGGGTAAATGAGCAGTTCTTC. Protein sequence: CSVEDRGTSGGRVNEQFF.

This clonotype was seen only a few times. The chain combines TRBV12-5 with TRBJ2-7, with D unclear. V gave up 4 bases and J gave up 0 bases, with 10 bases separating them. The CDR3 contains 14 residues. Germline V gene data show CDR1 as LGHNT and CDR2 as FRNRAP. The CDR3 nucleotides are TGTGCTAGTGGTTACTTCTCCAGCTCCTACGAGCAGTACTTC. Translation gives CASGYFSSSYEQYF.

The table lists this clonotype with a few counts. The gene calls are TRBV10-3 and TRBJ2-7; weak D call: TRBD1 (7 bases). Germline assignment: CDR1 ENHRY and CDR2 SYGVKD. The CDR3 runs to 18 residues. V was pared by 11 bases and J by 6 bases, with 35 bases between. The CDR3 sequence is CAEEGQSSLGIFLCEQYF. CDR3 DNA sequence: TGTGCCGAGGAGGGACAGTCATCCCTAGGAATATTTCTATGCGAGCAGTACTTC.

A few counts support this clonotype. This chain joins TRBV20-1 and TRBJ2-5, with 10 bases fitting TRBD1. Germline V gene sequence: CDR1 DFQATT, CDR2 SNEGSKA (reference sequence). With V trimmed by 3 bases and J by 5 bases, 6 bases remained unmatched. The CDR3 loop spans 14 amino acids. This CDR3 is CSASFDRGLETQYF. In DNA, the CDR3 is TGCAGTGCTAGTTTCGACAGGGGGCTGGAGACCCAGTACTTC.

CDR3: CASGLTGNQPQHF. The CDR3 DNA sequence: TGTGCTAGTGGTTTGACAGGCAATCAGCCCCAGCATTTT. The chain carries TRBV12-5 and TRBJ1-5; D gene uncertain. The CDR3 loop spans 13 amino acids. V shed 2 bases and J shed 2 bases, with 4 bases lying between them. The V gene's germline CDR1 is LGHNT and CDR2 FRNRAP.

This rearrangement joins TRBV15 to TRBJ1-5, with TRBD1 matching over 11 bases. Per the germline V gene, CDR1 is LNHNV and CDR2 is YYDKDF (reference sequence). This CDR3 spans 17 amino acids. V gave up 0 bases and J gave up 7 bases; unmatched junction bases: 8. CDR3 loop: CATSRETGQGAFQPQHF. Here the CDR3 DNA reads TGTGCCACCAGCAGAGAAACTGGACAGGGGGCTTTCCAGCCCCAGCATTTT. The variable domain in full, completed from reference TRBV15 and TRBJ1-5, reads DAMVIQNPRYQVTQFGKPVTLSCSQTLNHNVMYWYQQKSSQAPKLLFHYYDKDFNNEADTPDNFQSRRPNTSFCFLDIRSPGLGDTAMYLCATSRETGQGAFQPQHFGDGTRLSIL.

This clonotype was found a few times. The chain has TRBV2 and TRBJ2-6, with a weak D call TRBD1 (5 bases). The germline V gene encodes CDR1 SNHLY and CDR2 FYNNEI. The germline V and J ends were trimmed by 0 bases and 0 bases, with 12 bases remaining between them. The CDR3 is made up of 18 amino acids. The CDR3 DNA reads TGTGCCAGCAGTGAAGCGCTCATTGGGGCCTCTGGGGCCAACGTCCTGACTTTC. Amino acids: CASSEALIGASGANVLTF.

Points on this clonotype: At one end the junction does not follow the germline gene, possibly because of a read error. The chain carries TRBV4-1 and TRBJ1-1; D is unresolved. The germline CDR1 and CDR2 sequences are MGHRA and YSYEKL. This CDR3 has 15 amino acids. The CDR3 DNA reads TGCGCCAGCAGCCAAGAGCATCCGCGTGAACCGAAGCTTTACTTT. Residues: CASSQEHPREPKLYF.

This clonotype was counted a few times. The chain joins TRBV6-5 to TRBJ2-7; D gene uncertain. The V end lost 0 bases, the J end lost 2 bases, and 14 bases lay between the germline ends. The CDR3 sequence is 16 residues long. The germline gives CDR1 MNHEY, CDR2 SVGAGI. CDR3 in amino acids: CASSYSISGIPYEQYF. In DNA form, the CDR3 reads TGTGCCAGCAGTTACTCGATTTCTGGGATCCCCTACGAGCAGTACTTC.

This clonotype was found a few times. The J gene is TRBJ2-3, the V gene TRBV5-1, with D possibly called TRBD1 or TRBD2 (5 bases each). Germline V gives CDR1 SGHRS, CDR2 YFSETQ. The CDR3 contains 15 residues. Trimming pared 3 bases from V and 5 bases from J, leaving 16 bases between. The CDR3 DNA sequence: TGCGCCAGCAGCTGGGGGATGGGGACGGGAGATACGCAGTATTTT. It codes for CASSWGMGTGDTQYF.

This chain uses TRBV6-2 or TRBV6-3 with TRBJ2-5, with D possibly TRBD1 on 6 matching bases. Trimming stripped 6 bases from V and 4 bases from J, with 9 bases between. CDR1 and CDR2 (germline): MNHEY, SVGEGT. This CDR3 has 12 amino acids. DNA for the CDR3: TGTGCCAGCAGCGGACAGATAGAGACCCAGTACTTC. It codes for CASSGQIETQYF.

This clonotype was detected only a few times. Possible read error: a much larger clone is one base away. V usage is TRBV29-1 and J usage is TRBJ2-4, with 9 bases matching TRBD2. CDR3 length equals 11 residues. The V gene's germline CDR1 is SQVTM and CDR2 ANQGSEA. V shed 5 bases and J 13 bases; nucleotides not matched to a gene: 6. CDR3 in amino acids: CSVPSGVEQYF. DNA for the CDR3: TGCAGCGTTCCTAGCGGGGTTGAGCAGTACTTC.

This clonotype was seen at least ten times. The chain carries TRBV5-1 and TRBJ2-6; TRBD2 might be the D (6 bases). Germline V CDR1 and CDR2: SGHRS, YFSETQ. The CDR3 consists of 16 residues. The V end lost 4 bases, the J end lost 0 bases, and 11 bases lay between the germline ends. The CDR3 coding sequence is TGCGCCAGCAGCCGAGGGGAGGCCTCTGGGGCCAACGTCCTGACTTTC. It yields the protein CASSRGEASGANVLTF.

About this clonotype itself: A much larger clone differs by one base, so this may be a read error. V is TRBV12-3 or TRBV12-4 and J is TRBJ1-2; D may be TRBD1 (5 bases). This CDR3 region has 14 residues. V was cut by 10 bases and J by 6 bases, with 21 bases left in between. The CDR3 region has the DNA TGTGCCACGACTAACCTCCGGGGCCACCATGGCTACACCTTC. This gives the protein CATTNLRGHHGYTF.

This clonotype was picked up a small number of times. V gene TRBV7-2 combines with J gene TRBJ1-2; D unresolved. Per the germline V gene, CDR1 is SGHTA and CDR2 is FQGNSA. The CDR3 length is 13 residues. The V gene lost 0 bases and the J gene lost 6 bases, with 8 bases spanning the gap. DNA of the CDR3: TGTGCCAGCAGCTTAGCGGTGGTCGATGGCTACACCTTC. Translated: CASSLAVVDGYTF.

This chain joins TRBV24-1 and TRBJ2-5; perhaps TRBD2 as D (5 bases). The last part of the DNA fits TRBJ2-7 better; the J call may be wrong. Germline V gene data show CDR1 as KGHDR and CDR2 as SFDVKD. This CDR3 is built from 13 residues. The CDR3 spells CATSDRGRNEQYF. In nucleotides, the CDR3 is TGTGCCACCAGTGATCGAGGGCGCAACGAGCAGTACTTC.

In DNA form, the CDR3 reads TGTGCCAGCAGTCCGGGACTGCTGGCCGGGGAGCTGTTTTTT. This gives the protein CASSPGLLAGELFF. The chain joins TRBV27 to TRBJ2-2, with a tentative D call TRBD2 (6 bases). The V end was cut by 5 bases, the J end by 6 bases, with 13 bases between. The CDR3 contains 14 residues. Germline assignment: CDR1 MNHEY and CDR2 SMNVEV (reference sequence).

This clonotype was recorded a few times. The chain has TRBV10-2 and TRBJ2-3, with D possibly called TRBD1 or TRBD2 (5 bases each). V was trimmed by 4 bases and J by 6 bases, leaving 11 bases between them. Germline assignment: CDR1 WSHSY and CDR2 SAAADI. This CDR3 contains 13 residues. CDR3 nucleotide sequence: TGCGCCAGCAGTGTGCTAGCAGGGGATACGCAGTATTTT. Its translation is CASSVLAGDTQYF.

On this clonotype itself: The junction differs from germline at one of its ends, possibly a read error. The J gene is TRBJ2-1, the V gene TRBV5-1; 14 bases map to TRBD2. The CDR3 has 17 residues. The germline CDR1 and CDR2 sequences are SGHRS and YFSETQ. CDR3 sequence (DNA): TGCGTCAGCAGCTTGGTTTCGGGACTAGCGGGAGTCAATGAGCAGTTCTTC. This sequence encodes CVSSLVSGLAGVNEQFF.

The rearrangement links TRBV10-3 to TRBJ2-7; 9 bases are a match to TRBD2. V was pared by 10 bases and J by 2 bases, with 6 bases of the junction left unmatched. The V gene's germline CDR1 is ENHRY and CDR2 SYGVKD. The CDR3 is made up of 13 amino acids. CDR3 region: CATKGGGAYEQYF. CDR3 DNA sequence: TGTGCCACCAAGGGCGGGGGGGCCTACGAGCAGTACTTC.

The CDR3: CASSPFDRGRTDTQYF. For the CDR3, the DNA is TGCGCCAGCAGCCCCTTCGACAGGGGGCGCACAGATACGCAGTATTTT. The chain combines TRBV4-3 with TRBJ2-3; 10 bases are a match to TRBD1. Per the germline V gene, CDR1 is LGHNA and CDR2 is YSLEER. With 4 bases clipped from V and 1 base from J, the junction kept 5 bases outside the gene matches. The CDR3 consists of 16 residues.